The 5 T cell receptor beta chains reported below all come from one sample, sequenced in a study of T cells in Graves' hyperthyroidism and ophthalmopathy. It was RNA transcripts that yielded the amplified TCR beta CDR3 regions. The HTBI primer set served for first-round RT-PCR of the TCR CDR3. TCRdb re-derived calls from the multiplex PCR reads in MiXCR, one entry per CDR3 protein. The data hold 550,000 to 800,000 distinct CDR3 sequences, with 15% to 20% observed a single time. Sequenced material: blood. Receptor source: a man aged 45 to 65 with Graves' hyperthyroidism.

This clonotype occurred many times. The chain recombines TRBV6-1 with TRBJ1-3; D uncertain. CDR1 and CDR2 (germline): MNHNS, SASEGT. This CDR3 is built from 15 residues. Trimming took 5 bases from V and 3 from J, leaving 14 bases between them. As DNA, the CDR3 is TGTGCCAGCAGTTTAACTATCGGCATTGGAAACACCATATATTTT. Protein: CASSLTIGIGNTIYF.

The CDR3 region has the DNA TGCAGCGTGGGGGACAGGGGCAATCAGCCCCAGCATTTT. It translates to CSVGDRGNQPQHF. The chain has TRBV29-1 and TRBJ1-5; 9 bases map to TRBD1. CDR3 size: 13 residues. Germline assignment: CDR1 SQVTM and CDR2 ANQGSEA. The V and J ends lost 6 bases and 2 bases, in that order; junction bases with no gene match: 2.

This clonotype occurred a few times. J is TRBJ1-2 and V is TRBV12-3 or TRBV12-4; 7 bases are shared with TRBD1. With V trimmed by 7 bases and J by 2 bases, 16 bases remained unmatched. CDR3 size: 17 residues. CDR3 region: CASTLGGRGTNNYGYTF. The CDR3 DNA is TGTGCCAGCACCCTCGGTGGCAGGGGGACGAACAACTATGGCTACACCTTC.

On this clonotype: A much larger clone sits a single nucleotide away, making a read error possible. The genes are TRBV3-1 and TRBJ2-5; TRBD2 aligns across 8 bases. The CDR3 is made up of 14 amino acids. With 2 bases clipped from V and 4 bases from J, the junction kept 3 bases outside the gene matches. Germline V lookup: CDR1 LGHDT, CDR2 YNNKEL (reference sequence). CDR3 nucleotides: TGTGCCAGCAGCCAACACGGGGGGGGAGAGACCCAGTACTTC. This codes for CASSQHGGGETQYF.

This clonotype was seen a handful of times. CDR3 sequence (DNA): TGTGCCAGCAAGGGAAACCCAGCTAATGAAAAACTGTTTTTT. Protein sequence: CASKGNPANEKLFF. The genes are TRBV7-2 and TRBJ1-4, with D uncertain. Trimming stripped 7 bases from V and 3 bases from J, with 12 bases between. Germline V gene sequence: CDR1 SGHTA, CDR2 FQGNSA. The CDR3 covers 14 residues.